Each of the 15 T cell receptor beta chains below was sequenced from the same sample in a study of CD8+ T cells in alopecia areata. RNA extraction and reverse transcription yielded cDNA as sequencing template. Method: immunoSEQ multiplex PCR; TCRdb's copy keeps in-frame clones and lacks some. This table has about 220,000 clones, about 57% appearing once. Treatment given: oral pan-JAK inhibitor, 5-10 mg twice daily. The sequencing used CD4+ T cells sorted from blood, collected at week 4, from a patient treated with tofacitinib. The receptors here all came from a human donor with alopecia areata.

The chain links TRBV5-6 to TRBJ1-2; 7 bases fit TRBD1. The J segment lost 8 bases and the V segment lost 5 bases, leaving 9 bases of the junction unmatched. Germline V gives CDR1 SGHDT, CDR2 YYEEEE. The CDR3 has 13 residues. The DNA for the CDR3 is TGTGCCAGCAGGCCGGGACAGAACCCCGGCTACACCTTC. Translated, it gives CASRPGQNPGYTF. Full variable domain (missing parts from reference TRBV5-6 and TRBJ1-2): DAGVTQSPTHLIKTRGQQVTLRCSPKSGHDTVSWYQQALGQGPQFIFQYYEEEERQRGNFPDRFSGHQFPNYSSELNVNALLLGDSALYLCASRPGQNPGYTFGSGTRLTVV.

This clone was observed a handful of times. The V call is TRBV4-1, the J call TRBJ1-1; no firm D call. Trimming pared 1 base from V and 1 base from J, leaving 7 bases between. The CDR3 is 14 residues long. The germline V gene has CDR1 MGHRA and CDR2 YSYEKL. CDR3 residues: CASSQAGGNTEAFF. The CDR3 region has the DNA TGCGCCAGCAGCCAAGCAGGAGGGAACACTGAAGCTTTCTTT.

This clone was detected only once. CDR3 protein: CARRDSPNYGYTF. The CDR3 DNA reads as TGTGCCCGCCGGGACAGTCCTAACTATGGCTACACCTTC. The rearrangement uses TRBV30 and TRBJ1-2; 7 bases line up with TRBD1. The CDR3 runs 13 residues. Looked up from germline, CDR1 is GTSNPN and CDR2 is SVGIG (reference sequence). Trimming took 8 bases from V and 0 from J; bases not matched to a gene: 6.

The CDR3: CATRDRTDNEQFF. The CDR3 region has the DNA TGTGCCACCAGGGACCGCACCGACAATGAGCAGTTCTTC. The V and J genes are TRBV2 and TRBJ2-1; D is tentatively TRBD1 or TRBD2 (5 bases each). V dropped 10 bases and J dropped 5 bases, with 15 bases sitting between them. Germline CDR1 is SNHLY and CDR2 is FYNNEI. The CDR3 runs 13 residues.

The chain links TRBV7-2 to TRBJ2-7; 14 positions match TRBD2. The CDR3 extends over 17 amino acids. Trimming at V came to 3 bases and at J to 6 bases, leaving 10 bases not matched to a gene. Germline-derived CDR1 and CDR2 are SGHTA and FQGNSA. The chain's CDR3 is CASSFTGTSGGPSEQYF. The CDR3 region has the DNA TGTGCCAGCAGCTTTACCGGGACTAGCGGGGGCCCGTCCGAGCAGTACTTC.

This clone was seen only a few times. The CDR3 protein is CASSLLGPEGIGGYTF. The CDR3 DNA reads TGTGCCAGCAGTTTATTGGGGCCAGAGGGTATAGGAGGCTACACCTTC. This chain links TRBV27 with TRBJ1-2; tentative D call: TRBD1 (5 bases). Germline V CDR1 and CDR2: MNHEY, SMNVEV (reference sequence). With 1 base removed from V and 8 bases from J, the gap between germline ends came to 20 bases. This CDR3 comprises 16 residues.

CDR3: CAWSGRFKVYEQYF. CDR3 nucleotide sequence: TGTGCCTGGAGTGGCCGGTTTAAGGTCTACGAGCAGTACTTC. The gene calls are TRBV30 and TRBJ2-5, with D hard to call. The J call is uncertain, as TRBJ2-7 better fits the DNA end. This CDR3 spans 14 amino acids. The germline CDR1 and CDR2 sequences are GTSNPN and SVGIG (reference sequence).

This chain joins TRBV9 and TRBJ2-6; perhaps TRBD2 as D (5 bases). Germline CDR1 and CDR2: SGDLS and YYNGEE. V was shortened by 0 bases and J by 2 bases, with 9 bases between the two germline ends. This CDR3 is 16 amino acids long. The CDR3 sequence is CASSVEAGAGANVLTF. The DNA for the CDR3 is TGTGCCAGCAGCGTAGAAGCCGGGGCTGGGGCCAACGTCCTGACTTTC.

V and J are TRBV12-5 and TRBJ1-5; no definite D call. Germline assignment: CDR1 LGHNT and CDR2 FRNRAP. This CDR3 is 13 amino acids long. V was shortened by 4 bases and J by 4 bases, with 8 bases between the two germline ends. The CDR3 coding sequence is TGTGCTAGTGGTTCCGTCACGAATCAGCCCCAGCATTTT. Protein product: CASGSVTNQPQHF.

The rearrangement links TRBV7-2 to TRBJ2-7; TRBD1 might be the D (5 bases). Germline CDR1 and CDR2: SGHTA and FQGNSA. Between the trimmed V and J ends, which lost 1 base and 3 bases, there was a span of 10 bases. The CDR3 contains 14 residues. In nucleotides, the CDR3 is TGTGCCAGCAGCTTAGGATCAGGGCTCTACGAGCAGTACTTC. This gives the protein CASSLGSGLYEQYF.

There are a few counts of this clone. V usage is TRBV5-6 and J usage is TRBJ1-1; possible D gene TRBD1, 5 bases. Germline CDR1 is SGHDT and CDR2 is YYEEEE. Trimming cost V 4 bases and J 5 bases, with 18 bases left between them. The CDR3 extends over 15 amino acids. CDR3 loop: CASSPERGVWTEAFF. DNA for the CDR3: TGTGCCAGCAGCCCTGAAAGGGGAGTTTGGACTGAAGCTTTCTTT.

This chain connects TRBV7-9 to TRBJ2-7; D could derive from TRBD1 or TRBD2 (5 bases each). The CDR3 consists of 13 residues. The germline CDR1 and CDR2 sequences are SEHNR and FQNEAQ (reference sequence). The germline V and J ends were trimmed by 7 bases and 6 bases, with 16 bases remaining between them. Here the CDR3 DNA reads TGTGCCAGCATCGAGGGCTGGGGACGCGAGCAGTACTTC. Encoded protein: CASIEGWGREQYF.

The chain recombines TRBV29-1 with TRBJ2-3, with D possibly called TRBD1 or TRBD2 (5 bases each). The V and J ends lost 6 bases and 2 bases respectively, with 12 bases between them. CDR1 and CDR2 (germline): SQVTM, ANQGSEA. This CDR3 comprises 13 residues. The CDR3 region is CSVGRKLTDTQYF. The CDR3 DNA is TGCAGCGTGGGACGGAAACTCACAGATACGCAGTATTTT.

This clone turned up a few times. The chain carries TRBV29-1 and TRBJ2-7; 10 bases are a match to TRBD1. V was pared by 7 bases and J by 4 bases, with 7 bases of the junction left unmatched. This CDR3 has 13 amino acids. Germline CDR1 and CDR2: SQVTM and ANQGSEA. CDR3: CSASTGGMYEQYF. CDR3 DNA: TGCAGCGCCTCGACAGGGGGCATGTACGAGCAGTACTTC.

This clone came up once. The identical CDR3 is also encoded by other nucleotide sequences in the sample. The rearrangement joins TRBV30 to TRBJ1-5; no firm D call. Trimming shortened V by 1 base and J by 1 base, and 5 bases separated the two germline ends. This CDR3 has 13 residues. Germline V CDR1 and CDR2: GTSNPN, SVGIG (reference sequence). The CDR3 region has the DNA TGTGCCTGGAGTGACGGCAGCAATCAGCCCCAGCATTTT. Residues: CAWSDGSNQPQHF. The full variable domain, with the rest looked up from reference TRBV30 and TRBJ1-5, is SQTIHQWPATLVQPVGSPLSLECTVEGTSNPNLYWYRQAAGRGLQLLFYSVGIGQISSEVPQNLSASRPQDRQFILSSKKLLLSDSGFYLCAWSDGSNQPQHFGDGTRLSIL.